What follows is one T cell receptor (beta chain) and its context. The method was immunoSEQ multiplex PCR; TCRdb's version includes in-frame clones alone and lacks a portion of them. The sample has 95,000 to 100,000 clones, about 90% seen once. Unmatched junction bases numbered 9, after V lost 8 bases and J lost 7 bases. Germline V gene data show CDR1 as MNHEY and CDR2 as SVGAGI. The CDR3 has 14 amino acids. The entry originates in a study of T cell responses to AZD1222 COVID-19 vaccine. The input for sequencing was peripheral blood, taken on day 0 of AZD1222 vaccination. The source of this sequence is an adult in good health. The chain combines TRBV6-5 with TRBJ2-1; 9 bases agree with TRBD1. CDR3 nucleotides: TGTGCCAGCGAGGACAGGGGCGAGGTAAATGAGCAGTTCTTC. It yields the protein CASEDRGEVNEQFF.